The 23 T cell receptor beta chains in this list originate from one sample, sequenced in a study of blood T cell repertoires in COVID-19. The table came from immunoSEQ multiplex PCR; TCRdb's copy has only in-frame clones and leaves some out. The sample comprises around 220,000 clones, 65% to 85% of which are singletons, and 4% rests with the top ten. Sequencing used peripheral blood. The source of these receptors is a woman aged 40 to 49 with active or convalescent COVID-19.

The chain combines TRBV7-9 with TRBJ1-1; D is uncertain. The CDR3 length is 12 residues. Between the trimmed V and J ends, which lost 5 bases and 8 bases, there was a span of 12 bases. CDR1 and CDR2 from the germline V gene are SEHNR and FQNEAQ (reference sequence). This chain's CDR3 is CASSPPWLEAFF. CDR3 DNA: TGTGCCAGCAGCCCTCCGTGGCTGGAAGCTTTCTTT.

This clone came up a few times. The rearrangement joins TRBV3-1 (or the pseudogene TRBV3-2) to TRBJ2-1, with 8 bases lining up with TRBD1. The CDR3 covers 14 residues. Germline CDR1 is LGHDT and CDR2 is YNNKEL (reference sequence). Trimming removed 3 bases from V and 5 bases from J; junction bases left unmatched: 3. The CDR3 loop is CASSHWTGNNEQFF. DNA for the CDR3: TGTGCCAGCAGCCATTGGACAGGGAACAATGAGCAGTTCTTC.

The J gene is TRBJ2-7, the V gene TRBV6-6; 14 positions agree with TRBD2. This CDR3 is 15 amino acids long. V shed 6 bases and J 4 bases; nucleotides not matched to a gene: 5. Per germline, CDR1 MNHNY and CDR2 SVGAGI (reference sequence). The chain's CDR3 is CASSRRTSGGYEQYV. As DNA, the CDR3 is TGTGCCAGCAGCAGGAGGACTAGCGGGGGGTACGAGCAGTACGTC.

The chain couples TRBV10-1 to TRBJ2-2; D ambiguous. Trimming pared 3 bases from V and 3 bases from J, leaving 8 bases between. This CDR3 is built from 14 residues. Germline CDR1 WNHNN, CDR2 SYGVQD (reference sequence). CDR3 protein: CASSDPKYTGELFF. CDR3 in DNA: TGCGCCAGCAGTGACCCTAAATACACCGGGGAGCTGTTTTTT.

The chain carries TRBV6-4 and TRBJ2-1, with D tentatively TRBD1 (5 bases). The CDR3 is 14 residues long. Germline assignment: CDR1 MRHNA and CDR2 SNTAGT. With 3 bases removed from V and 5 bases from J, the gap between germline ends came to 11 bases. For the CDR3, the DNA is TGTGCCAGCAGTGATAAGGGGTTCAACAATGAGCAGTTCTTC. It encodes CASSDKGFNNEQFF.

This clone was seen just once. The CDR3, as DNA: TGTGCCAGCAGCTTACGGTCCGGCTCCTACGAGCAGTACTTC. The encoded protein is CASSLRSGSYEQYF. The chain is built from TRBV11-2 and TRBJ2-7; D is ambiguous. This CDR3 has 14 residues. The germline CDR1 and CDR2 sequences are SGHAT and FQNNGV. Trimming stripped 2 bases from V and 0 bases from J, with 8 bases between.

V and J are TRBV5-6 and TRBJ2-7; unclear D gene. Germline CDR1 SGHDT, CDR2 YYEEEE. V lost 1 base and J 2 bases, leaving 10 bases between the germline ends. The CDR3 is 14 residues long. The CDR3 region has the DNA TGTGCCAGCAGCTTGTCGAGCCGCCCCTACGAGCAGTACGTC. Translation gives CASSLSSRPYEQYV.

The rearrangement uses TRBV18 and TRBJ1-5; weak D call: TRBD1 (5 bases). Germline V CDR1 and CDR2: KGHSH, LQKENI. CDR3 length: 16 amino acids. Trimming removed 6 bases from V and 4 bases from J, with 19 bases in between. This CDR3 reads CASSPSGGSGNQPQHF. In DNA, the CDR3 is TGTGCCAGCTCGCCCTCGGGGGGAAGTGGAAATCAGCCCCAGCATTTT.

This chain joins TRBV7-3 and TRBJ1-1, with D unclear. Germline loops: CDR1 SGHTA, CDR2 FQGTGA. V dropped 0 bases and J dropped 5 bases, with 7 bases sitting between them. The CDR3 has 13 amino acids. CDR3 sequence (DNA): TGTGCCAGCAGCTTAACGTGGGAGACTGAAGCTTTCTTT. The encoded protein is CASSLTWETEAFF.

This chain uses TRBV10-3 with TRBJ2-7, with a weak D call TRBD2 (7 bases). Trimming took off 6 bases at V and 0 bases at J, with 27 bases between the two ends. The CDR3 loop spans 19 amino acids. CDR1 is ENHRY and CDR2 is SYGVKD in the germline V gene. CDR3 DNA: TGTGCCATCAGGGACCTAAACGGCGGGGGCCTAAAGAGCTCCTACGAGCAGTACGTC. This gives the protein CAIRDLNGGGLKSSYEQYV.

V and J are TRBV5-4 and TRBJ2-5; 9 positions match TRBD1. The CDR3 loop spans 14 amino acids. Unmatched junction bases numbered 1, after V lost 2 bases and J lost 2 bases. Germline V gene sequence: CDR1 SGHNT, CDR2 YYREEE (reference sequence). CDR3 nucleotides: TGTGCCAGCAGCTTCGGACAGGGGCAAGAGACCCAGTACTTC. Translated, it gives CASSFGQGQETQYF.

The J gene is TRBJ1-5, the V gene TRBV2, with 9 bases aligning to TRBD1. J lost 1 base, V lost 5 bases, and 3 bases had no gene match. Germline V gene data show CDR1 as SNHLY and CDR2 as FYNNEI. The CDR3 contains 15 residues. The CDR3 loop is CASSWTGESNQPQHF. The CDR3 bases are TGTGCCAGCAGTTGGACAGGGGAGAGCAATCAGCCCCAGCATTTT.

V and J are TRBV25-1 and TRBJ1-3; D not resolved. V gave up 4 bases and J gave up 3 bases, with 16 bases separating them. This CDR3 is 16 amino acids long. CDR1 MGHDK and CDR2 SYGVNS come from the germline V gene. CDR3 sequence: CASSGSRTGDGNTIYF. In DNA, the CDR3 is TGTGCCAGCAGTGGTTCACGGACCGGGGATGGAAACACCATATATTTT.

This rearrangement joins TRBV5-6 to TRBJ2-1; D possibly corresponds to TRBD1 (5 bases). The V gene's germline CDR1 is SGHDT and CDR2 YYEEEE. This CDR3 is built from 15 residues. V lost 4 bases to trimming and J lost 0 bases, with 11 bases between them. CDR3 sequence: CASSDLTDSYNEQFF. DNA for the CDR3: TGTGCCAGCAGCGACCTGACAGACTCCTACAATGAGCAGTTCTTC.

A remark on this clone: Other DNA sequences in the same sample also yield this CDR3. CDR3 coding DNA: TGTGCCACCAGCAGAGGCAGTCAAGAGACCCAGTACTTC. Residues: CATSRGSQETQYF. V usage is TRBV15 and J usage is TRBJ2-5; D is ambiguous. CDR1 LNHNV and CDR2 YYDKDF come from the germline V gene (reference sequence). V lost 1 base, J lost 2 bases, and 5 bases lay in between. The CDR3 loop spans 13 amino acids.

Written as DNA, the CDR3 is TGTGCCAGCAGTAATGGACAGGGGGTCGGTCAGCCCCAGCATTTT. Translating it yields CASSNGQGVGQPQHF. This chain uses TRBV2 with TRBJ1-5, with 10 bases aligning to TRBD1. V shed 5 bases, J shed 6 bases, and the junction held 7 bases outside the gene matches. CDR3 length: 15 residues. The germline CDR1 and CDR2 sequences are SNHLY and FYNNEI.

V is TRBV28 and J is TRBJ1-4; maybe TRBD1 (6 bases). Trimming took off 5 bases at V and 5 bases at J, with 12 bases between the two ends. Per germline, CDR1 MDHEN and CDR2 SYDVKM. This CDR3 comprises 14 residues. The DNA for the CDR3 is TGTGCCAGCAGTACAGGACAGAGGAATGAAAAACTGTTTTTT. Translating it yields CASSTGQRNEKLFF.

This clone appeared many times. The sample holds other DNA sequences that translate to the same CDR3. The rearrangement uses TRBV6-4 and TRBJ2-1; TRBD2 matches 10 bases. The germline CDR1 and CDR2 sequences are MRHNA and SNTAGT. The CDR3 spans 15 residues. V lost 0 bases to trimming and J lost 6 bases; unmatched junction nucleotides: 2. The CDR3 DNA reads TGTGCCAGCAGTGACTCGAGCGGGGGGGCCAATGAGCAGTTCTTC. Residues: CASSDSSGGANEQFF.

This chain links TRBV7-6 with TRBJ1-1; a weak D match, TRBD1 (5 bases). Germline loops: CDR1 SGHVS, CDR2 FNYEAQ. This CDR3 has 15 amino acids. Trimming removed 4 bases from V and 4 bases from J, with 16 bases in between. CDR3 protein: CASSSTLGGSTEAFF. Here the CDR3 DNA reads TGTGCCAGCAGCTCCACCCTGGGGGGGAGCACTGAAGCTTTCTTT.

The CDR3 loop reads CATSRDPGWGDEAFF. DNA of the CDR3: TGTGCCACCAGCAGAGATCCCGGTTGGGGGGATGAAGCTTTCTTT. The rearrangement links TRBV15 to TRBJ1-1; perhaps TRBD1 as D (5 bases). CDR1 and CDR2 (germline): LNHNV, YYDKDF (reference sequence). Trimming took off 0 bases at V and 7 bases at J, with 15 bases between the two ends. The CDR3 is made up of 15 amino acids.

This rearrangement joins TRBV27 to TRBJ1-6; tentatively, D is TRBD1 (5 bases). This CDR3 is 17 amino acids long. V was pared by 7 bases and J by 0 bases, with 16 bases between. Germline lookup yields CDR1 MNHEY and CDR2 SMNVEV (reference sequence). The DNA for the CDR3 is TGTGCCAGCACCCTACGCGGGGGGAACTCCTATAATTCACCCCTCCACTTT. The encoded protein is CASTLRGGNSYNSPLHF.

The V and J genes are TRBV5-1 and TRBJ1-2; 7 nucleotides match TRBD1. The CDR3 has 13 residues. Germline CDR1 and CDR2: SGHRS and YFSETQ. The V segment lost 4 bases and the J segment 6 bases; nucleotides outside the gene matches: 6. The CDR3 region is CASSPQGRNGYTF. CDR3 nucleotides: TGCGCCAGCAGCCCACAGGGGAGAAATGGCTACACCTTC.

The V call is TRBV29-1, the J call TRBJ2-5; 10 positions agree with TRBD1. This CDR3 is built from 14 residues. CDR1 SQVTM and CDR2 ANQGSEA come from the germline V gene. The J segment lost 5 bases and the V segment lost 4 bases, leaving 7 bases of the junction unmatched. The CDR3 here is CSVGGTGAMETQYF. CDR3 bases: TGCAGCGTTGGGGGGACAGGGGCCATGGAGACCCAGTACTTC.